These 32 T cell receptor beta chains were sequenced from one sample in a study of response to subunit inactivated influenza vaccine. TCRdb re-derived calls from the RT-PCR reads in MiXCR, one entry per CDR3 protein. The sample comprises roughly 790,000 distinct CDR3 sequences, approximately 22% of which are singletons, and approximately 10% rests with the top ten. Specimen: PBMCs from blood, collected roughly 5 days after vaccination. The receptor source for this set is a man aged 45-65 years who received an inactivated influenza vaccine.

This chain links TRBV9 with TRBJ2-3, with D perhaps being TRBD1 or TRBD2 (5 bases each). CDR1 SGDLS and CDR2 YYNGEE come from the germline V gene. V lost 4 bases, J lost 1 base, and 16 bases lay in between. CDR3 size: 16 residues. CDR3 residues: CASSTRSGAGTDTQYF. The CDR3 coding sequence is TGTGCCAGCAGCACCCGATCCGGGGCAGGCACAGATACGCAGTATTTT.

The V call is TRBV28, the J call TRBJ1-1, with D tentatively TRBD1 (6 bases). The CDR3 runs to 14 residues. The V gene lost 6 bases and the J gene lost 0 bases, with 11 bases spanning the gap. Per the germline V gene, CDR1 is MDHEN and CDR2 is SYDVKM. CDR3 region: CASRPGTLNTEAFF. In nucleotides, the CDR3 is TGTGCCAGCAGACCCGGGACACTGAACACTGAAGCTTTCTTT.

This CDR3 reads CASSLRDKLPDTQYF. The CDR3 nucleotides are TGTGCCAGCAGCCTCCGGGACAAGCTTCCAGATACGCAGTATTTT. The chain couples TRBV7-2 to TRBJ2-3; TRBD1 might be the D (6 bases). The germline V gene has CDR1 SGHTA and CDR2 FQGNSA. V lost 5 bases and J 4 bases, leaving 16 bases between the germline ends. This CDR3 comprises 15 residues.

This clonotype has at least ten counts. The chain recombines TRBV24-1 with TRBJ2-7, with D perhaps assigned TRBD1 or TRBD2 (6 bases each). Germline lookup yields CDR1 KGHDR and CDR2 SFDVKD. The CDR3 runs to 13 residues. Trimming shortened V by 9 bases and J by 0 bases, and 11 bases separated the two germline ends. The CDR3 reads CATGGDNSYEQYF. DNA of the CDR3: TGTGCCACCGGCGGGGACAACTCCTACGAGCAGTACTTC.

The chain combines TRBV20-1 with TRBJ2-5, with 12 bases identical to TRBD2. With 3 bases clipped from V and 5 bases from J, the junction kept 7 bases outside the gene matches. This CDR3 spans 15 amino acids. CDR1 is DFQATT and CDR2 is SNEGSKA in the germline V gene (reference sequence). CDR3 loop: CSASGRLAGDETQYF. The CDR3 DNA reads TGCAGTGCTAGCGGTAGACTAGCGGGAGATGAGACCCAGTACTTC.

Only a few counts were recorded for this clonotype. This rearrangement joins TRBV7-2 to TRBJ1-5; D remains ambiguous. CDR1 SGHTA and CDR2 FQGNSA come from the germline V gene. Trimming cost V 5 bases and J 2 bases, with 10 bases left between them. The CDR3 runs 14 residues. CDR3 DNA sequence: TGTGCCAGCAGCCTCCAGGACGGCAATCAGCCCCAGCATTTT. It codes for CASSLQDGNQPQHF.

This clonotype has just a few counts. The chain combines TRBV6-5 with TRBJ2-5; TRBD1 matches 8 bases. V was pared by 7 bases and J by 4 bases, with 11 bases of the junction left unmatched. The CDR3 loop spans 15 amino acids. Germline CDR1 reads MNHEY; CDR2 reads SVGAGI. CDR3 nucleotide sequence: TGTGCCAGCATTTCTCTCGGACAGGGTAGAGAGACCCAGTACTTC. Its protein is CASISLGQGRETQYF.

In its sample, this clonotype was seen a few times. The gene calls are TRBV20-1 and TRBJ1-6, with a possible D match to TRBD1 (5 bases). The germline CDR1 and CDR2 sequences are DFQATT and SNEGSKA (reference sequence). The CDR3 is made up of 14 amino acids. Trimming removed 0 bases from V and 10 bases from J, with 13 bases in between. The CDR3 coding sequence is TGCAGTGCTAGAGAACAGGCACCCCGGTCACCCCTCCACTTT. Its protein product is CSAREQAPRSPLHF.

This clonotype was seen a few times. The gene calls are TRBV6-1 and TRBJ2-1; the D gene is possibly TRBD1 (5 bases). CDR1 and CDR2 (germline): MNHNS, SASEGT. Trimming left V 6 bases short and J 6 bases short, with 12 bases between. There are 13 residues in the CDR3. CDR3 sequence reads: CASRPDSLNEQFF. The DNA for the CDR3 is TGTGCCAGCAGGCCCGACAGCCTCAATGAGCAGTTCTTC.

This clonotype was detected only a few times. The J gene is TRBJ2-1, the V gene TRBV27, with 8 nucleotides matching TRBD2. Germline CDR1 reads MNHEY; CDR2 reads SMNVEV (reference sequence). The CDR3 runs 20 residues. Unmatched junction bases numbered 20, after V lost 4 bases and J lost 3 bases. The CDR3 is CASSYMGPTLAGGDYNEQFF. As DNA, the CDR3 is TGTGCCAGCAGTTATATGGGGCCCACCTTGGCGGGAGGCGACTACAATGAGCAGTTCTTC.

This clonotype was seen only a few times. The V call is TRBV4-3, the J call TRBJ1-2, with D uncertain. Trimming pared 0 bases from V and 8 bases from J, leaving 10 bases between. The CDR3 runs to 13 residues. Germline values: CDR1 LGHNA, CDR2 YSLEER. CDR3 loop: CASSQELRGGYTF. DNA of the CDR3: TGCGCCAGCAGCCAAGAACTCCGCGGAGGCTACACCTTC.

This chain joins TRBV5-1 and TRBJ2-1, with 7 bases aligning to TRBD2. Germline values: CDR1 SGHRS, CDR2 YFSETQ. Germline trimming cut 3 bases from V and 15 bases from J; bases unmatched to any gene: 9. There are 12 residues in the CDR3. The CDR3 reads CASSSTSAARFF. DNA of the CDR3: TGCGCCAGCAGCTCAACTAGCGCGGCAAGGTTCTTC.

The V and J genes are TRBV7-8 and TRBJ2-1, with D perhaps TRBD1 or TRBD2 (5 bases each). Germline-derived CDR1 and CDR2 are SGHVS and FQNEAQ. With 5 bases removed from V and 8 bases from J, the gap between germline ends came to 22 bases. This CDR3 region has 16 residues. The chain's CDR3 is CASSPGSGTRRDEQFF. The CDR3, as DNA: TGTGCCAGCAGCCCCGGTTCCGGGACCCGAAGGGATGAGCAGTTCTTC.

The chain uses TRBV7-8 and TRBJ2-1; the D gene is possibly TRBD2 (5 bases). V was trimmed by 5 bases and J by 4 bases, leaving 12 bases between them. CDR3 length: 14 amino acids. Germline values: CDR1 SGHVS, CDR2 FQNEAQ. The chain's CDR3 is CASSPGLIYNEQFF. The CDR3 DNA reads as TGTGCCAGCAGCCCAGGACTTATATACAATGAGCAGTTCTTC.

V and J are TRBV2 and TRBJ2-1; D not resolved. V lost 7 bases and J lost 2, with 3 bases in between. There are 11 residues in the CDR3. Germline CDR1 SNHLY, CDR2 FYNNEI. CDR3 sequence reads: CASTPYNEQFF. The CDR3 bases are TGTGCCAGCACTCCCTACAATGAGCAGTTCTTC.

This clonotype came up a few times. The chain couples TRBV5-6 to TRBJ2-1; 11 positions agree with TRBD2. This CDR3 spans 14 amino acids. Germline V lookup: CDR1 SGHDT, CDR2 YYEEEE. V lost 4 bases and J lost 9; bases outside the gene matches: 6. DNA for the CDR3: TGTGCCAGCAGCCGTGGACTAGCGGGTAGTGAGCAGTTCTTC. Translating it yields CASSRGLAGSEQFF.

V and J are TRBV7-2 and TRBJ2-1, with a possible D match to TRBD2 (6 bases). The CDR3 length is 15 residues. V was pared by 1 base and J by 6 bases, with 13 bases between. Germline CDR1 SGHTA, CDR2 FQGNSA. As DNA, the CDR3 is TGTGCCAGCAGCTTAGGGGGACTGCTGGGCAATGAGCAGTTCTTC. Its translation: CASSLGGLLGNEQFF.

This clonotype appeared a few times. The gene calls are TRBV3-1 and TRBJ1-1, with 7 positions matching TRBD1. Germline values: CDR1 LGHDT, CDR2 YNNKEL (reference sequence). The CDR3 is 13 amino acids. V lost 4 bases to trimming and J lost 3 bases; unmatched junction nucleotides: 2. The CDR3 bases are TGTGCCAGCAGCCCAGGACAGGACACTGAAGCTTTCTTT. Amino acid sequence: CASSPGQDTEAFF.

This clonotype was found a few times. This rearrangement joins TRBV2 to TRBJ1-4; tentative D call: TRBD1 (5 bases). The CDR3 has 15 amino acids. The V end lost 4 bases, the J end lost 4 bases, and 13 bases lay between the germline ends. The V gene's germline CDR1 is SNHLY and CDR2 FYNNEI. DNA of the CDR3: TGTGCCAGCAGTGTTTTGCAGGGAGTTAATGAAAAACTGTTTTTT. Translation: CASSVLQGVNEKLFF. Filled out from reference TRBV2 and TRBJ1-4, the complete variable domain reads EPEVTQTPSHQVTQMGQEVILRCVPISNHLYFYWYRQILGQKVEFLVSFYNNEISEKSEIFDDQFSVERPDGSNFTLKIRSTKLEDSAMYFCASSVLQGVNEKLFFGSGTQLSVL.

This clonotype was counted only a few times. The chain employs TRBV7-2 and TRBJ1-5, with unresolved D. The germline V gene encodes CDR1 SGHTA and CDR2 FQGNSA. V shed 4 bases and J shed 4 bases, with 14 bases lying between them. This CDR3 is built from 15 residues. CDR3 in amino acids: CASSSQARFNQPQHF. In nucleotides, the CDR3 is TGTGCCAGCAGCTCCCAAGCCAGATTTAATCAGCCCCAGCATTTT.

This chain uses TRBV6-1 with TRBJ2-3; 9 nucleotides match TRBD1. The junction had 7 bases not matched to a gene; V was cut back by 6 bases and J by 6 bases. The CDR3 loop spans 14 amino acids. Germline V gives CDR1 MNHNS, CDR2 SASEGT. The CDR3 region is CASSQRQGGDTQYF. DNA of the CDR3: TGTGCCAGCAGCCAAAGACAGGGGGGGGATACGCAGTATTTT.

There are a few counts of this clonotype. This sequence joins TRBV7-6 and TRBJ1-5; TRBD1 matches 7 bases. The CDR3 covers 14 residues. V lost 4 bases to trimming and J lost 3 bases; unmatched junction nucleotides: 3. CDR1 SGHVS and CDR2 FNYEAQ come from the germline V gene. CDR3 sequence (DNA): TGTGCCAGCAGCTCGGGACAGCCCAATCAGCCCCAGCATTTT. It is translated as CASSSGQPNQPQHF.

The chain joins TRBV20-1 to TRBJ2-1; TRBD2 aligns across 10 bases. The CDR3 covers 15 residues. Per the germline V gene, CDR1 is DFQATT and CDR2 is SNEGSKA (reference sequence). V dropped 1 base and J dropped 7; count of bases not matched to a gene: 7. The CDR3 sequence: CSARVLAGSLNEQFF. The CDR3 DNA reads TGCAGTGCTAGAGTACTAGCGGGGTCTTTGAATGAGCAGTTCTTC.

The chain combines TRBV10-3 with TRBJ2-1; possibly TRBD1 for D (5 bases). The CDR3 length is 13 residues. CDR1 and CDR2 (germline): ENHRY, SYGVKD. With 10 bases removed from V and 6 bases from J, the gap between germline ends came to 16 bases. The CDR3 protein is CATRGLGANEQFF. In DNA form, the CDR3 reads TGTGCCACCCGCGGCCTAGGGGCCAATGAGCAGTTCTTC.

This chain's CDR3 is CASSQELNTNTEAFF. DNA of the CDR3: TGTGCCAGCAGCCAAGAGCTCAACACGAACACTGAAGCTTTCTTT. This sequence joins TRBV4-2 and TRBJ1-1, with no clear D. The CDR3 runs to 15 residues. Germline V gene data show CDR1 as LGHNA and CDR2 as YNFKEQ. V lost 0 bases to trimming and J lost 1 base, with 9 bases between them.

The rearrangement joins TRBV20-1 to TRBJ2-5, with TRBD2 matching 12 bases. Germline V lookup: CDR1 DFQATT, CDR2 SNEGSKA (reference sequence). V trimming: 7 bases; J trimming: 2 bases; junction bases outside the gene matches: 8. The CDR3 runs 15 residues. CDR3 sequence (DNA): TGCAGTGTGCTCGGACTAGCGGGACCTCAAGAGACCCAGTACTTC. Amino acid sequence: CSVLGLAGPQETQYF.

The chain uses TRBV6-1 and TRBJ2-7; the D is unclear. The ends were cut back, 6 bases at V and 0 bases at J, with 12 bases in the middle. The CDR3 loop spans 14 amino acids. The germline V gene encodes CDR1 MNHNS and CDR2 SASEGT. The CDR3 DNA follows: TGTGCCAGCAGCTCCCCTGGGTTCTCCTACGAGCAGTACTTC. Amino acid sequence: CASSSPGFSYEQYF.

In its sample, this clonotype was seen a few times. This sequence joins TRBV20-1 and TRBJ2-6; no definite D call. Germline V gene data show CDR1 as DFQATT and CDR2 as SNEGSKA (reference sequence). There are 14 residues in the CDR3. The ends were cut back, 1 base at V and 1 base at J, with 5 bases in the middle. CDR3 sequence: CSARAPSGANVLTF. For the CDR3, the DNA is TGCAGTGCTAGAGCCCCATCTGGGGCCAACGTCCTGACTTTC.

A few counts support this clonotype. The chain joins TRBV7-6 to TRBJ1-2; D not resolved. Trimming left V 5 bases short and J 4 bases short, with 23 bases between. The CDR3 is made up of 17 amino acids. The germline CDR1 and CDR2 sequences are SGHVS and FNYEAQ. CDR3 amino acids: CASSPMPSGSNLYGYTF. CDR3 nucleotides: TGTGCCAGCAGCCCCATGCCGAGTGGCAGCAACCTCTATGGCTACACCTTC.

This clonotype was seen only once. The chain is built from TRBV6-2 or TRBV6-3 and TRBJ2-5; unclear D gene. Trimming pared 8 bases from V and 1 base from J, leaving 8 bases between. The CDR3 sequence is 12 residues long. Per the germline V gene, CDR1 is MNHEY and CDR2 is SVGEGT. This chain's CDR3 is CASLGSQETQYF. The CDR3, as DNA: TGTGCCAGCTTGGGCAGCCAAGAGACCCAGTACTTC.

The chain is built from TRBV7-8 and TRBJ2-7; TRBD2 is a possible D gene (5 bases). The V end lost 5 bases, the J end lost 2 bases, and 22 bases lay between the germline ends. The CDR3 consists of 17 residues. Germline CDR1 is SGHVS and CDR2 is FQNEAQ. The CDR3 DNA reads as TGTGCCAGCAGCAAAAGCCAGAGTGGTCTAGCCGCCTACGAGCAGTACTTC. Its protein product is CASSKSQSGLAAYEQYF.

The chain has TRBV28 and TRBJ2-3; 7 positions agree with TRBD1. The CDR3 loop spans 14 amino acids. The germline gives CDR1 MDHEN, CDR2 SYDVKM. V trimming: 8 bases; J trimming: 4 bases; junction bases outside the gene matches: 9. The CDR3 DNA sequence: TGTGCCAGCCATGACAGGGCCCCCCCAGATACGCAGTATTTT. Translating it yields CASHDRAPPDTQYF.